One sample yielded the 5 T cell receptor beta chains listed below, sequenced in a study of blood T cell repertoires in COVID-19. Sequenced by immunoSEQ multiplex PCR; TCRdb stores in-frame clones only, minus some. The sample has over 95,000 clones, around 85% seen once. The specimen was peripheral blood. The receptors originated from a woman aged 55-70 years with acute or convalescent COVID-19.

This chain links TRBV27 with TRBJ1-5; D is ambiguous. Trimming stripped 5 bases from V and 1 base from J, with 18 bases between. Germline V gene sequence: CDR1 MNHEY, CDR2 SMNVEV (reference sequence). CDR3 size: 17 residues. DNA for the CDR3: TGTGCCAGCAGTCCGCCTCCGACTGTAAACAGCAATCAGCCCCAGCATTTT. Protein product: CASSPPPTVNSNQPQHF.

The chain recombines TRBV7-2 with TRBJ2-1, with 7 bases identical to TRBD1. Trimming at V came to 1 base and at J to 5 bases, leaving 8 bases not matched to a gene. CDR1 and CDR2 (germline): SGHTA, FQGNSA. The CDR3 totals 16 residues. CDR3 nucleotide sequence: TGTGCCAGCAGCTTAGGTTACAGGGGCGCCCACAATGAGCAGTTCTTC. Translating gives CASSLGYRGAHNEQFF.

The chain couples TRBV29-1 to TRBJ2-1, with TRBD2 matching 12 bases. Germline V lookup: CDR1 SQVTM, CDR2 ANQGSEA. The CDR3 loop spans 14 amino acids. V shed 7 bases, J shed 7 bases, and the junction held 8 bases outside the gene matches. CDR3 DNA sequence: TGCAGCGCTTCTACTAGCGGGGGGATAAATGAGCAGTTCTTC. This codes for CSASTSGGINEQFF.

This clone showed up just once. The chain joins TRBV2 to TRBJ2-7; D may be TRBD2 (6 bases). Looked up from germline, CDR1 is SNHLY and CDR2 is FYNNEI. This CDR3 region has 14 residues. V lost 4 bases to trimming and J lost 7 bases, with 17 bases between them. The CDR3 here is CASSGSVGLAEQYF. In nucleotides, the CDR3 is TGTGCCAGCAGTGGGTCAGTAGGCCTAGCGGAGCAGTACTTC.

The genes are TRBV5-1 and TRBJ2-3; 11 bases fit TRBD2. The V gene's germline CDR1 is SGHRS and CDR2 YFSETQ. This CDR3 contains 15 residues. Unmatched junction bases numbered 7, after V lost 4 bases and J lost 6 bases. CDR3 loop: CASSEASGGRDTQYF. The CDR3 nucleotides are TGCGCCAGCAGCGAGGCTAGCGGGGGGAGGGATACGCAGTATTTT.